The T cell receptor beta chain under discussion was sequenced for a study of cytomegalovirus exposure and HLA in healthy donors. Study findings and constraints: Cytomegalovirus association was listed for under 200 TCR beta chains. It was likely that a cluster of highly shared sequence variants was a sequencing artifact. Clonal expansion, a later analysis showed, was greater in HLA-associated TCR beta chains than in equally common others.

The PCR made use of 60 Vbeta and 13 Jbeta primers. Assay used: immunoSEQ multiplex PCR; TCRdb lists only in-frame clones, some missing. The sample consists of about 120,000 clones, approximately 81% of them appearing once. This clone was found once. The antigen remains undetermined. The sequence came from a woman aged 25 to 45 in good health and CMV-seronegative. Specimen: PBMCs.

The CDR3 DNA follows: TGTGCCAGCAGTTTGTCGTCTATCACAGATACGCAGTATTTT. This sequence encodes CASSLSSITDTQYF. The chain combines TRBV28 with TRBJ2-3; no reliable D call. CDR3 length: 14 residues. The germline CDR1 and CDR2 sequences are MDHEN and SYDVKM. The ends were cut back, 3 bases at V and 2 bases at J, with 9 bases in the middle.